This TCR beta chain was identified in a study of blood T cell repertoires in COVID-19 (dated by TCRdb to the early 2020s). About the full investigation: The collaborator samples originated in the United States, Italy and Spain and spanned the acute and convalescent phases of COVID-19. The material from the prospective study consisted of cDNA or gDNA derived from T cells, B-cell-depleted T cells, or PBMCs. The samples were drawn from two sources: the first 160 participants of the ongoing ImmuneRACE study, and 1,254 subjects contributed by 6 global collaborators. A freely available public database, intended as a resource for researchers studying the immune response to SARS-CoV-2, is where the repertoires were released. Nearly every sample came with metadata listing a de-identified subject ID, COVID-19 status, age in years and sex. Where available, HLA class I and class II types were obtained from metadata supplied by the sample provider rather than from assay-based typing. The dataset comprised deeply sampled blood TCRbeta repertoires from subjects exposed to, actively infected with, or recovered from COVID-19.

Findings and caveats that apply to the study as a whole: The quantity of clinical and demographic metadata differed by source and by participant and was supplied without curation.

This clone occurred a few times. Its antigen specificity is not known. No quality values exist for individual bases; no much larger clone is one base distant. The immunoSEQ Assay, a bias-controlled multiplex PCR, was used to amplify TCRbeta CDR3 regions from genomic DNA. Turning to the authors' computational methods: Nucleated cell counts per sample were estimated from amplification of reference gene primers within the assay. Sequence reads were collapsed and filtered to measure the absolute abundance of every unique TCRbeta CDR3 rearrangement. For each sample, productive Simpson clonality was calculated as the square root of Simpson's diversity index across productive rearrangements. TCRdb re-hosts the immuneACCESS table, in-frame sequences only. Its copies lack some clones; in the studies checked, an unresolved V gene accounts for under half of them, and the cause for the rest is not known. From that table come the V and J calls and clone size; the DNA was used to work out D and trimming. The sample table shows roughly 220,000 clones, and 84% are seen once. Roughly 5% of the sample rests with the top ten.

Another Seattle source contributed samples from volunteer blood donors who had recovered from COVID-19. The collaborating institutions used their own protocols to collect whole blood in K2EDTA tubes. For TCRbeta analysis, collaborators shipped samples as frozen whole blood, isolated PBMCs, or DNA extracted from either of those sample types. V is cut by 4 bases and J by 4 bases, and the space between the germline ends is 13 bases. The CDR3 measures 14 amino acids from cysteine to phenylalanine. Of the read, only the CDR3 DNA is kept; its 42 bases are in frame from base 1. Reading the germline V gene gives CDR1 MNHEY and CDR2 SVGEGT.

The TCR sequence derives from a woman aged 60-70 years who had recovered from COVID-19. What was sequenced was peripheral blood. The V gene is TRBV6-2 or TRBV6-3 and the J gene is TRBJ1-2; the D gene is unclear. The encoded CDR3 is CASSFPGAVYGYTF. The DNA reads as follows: TGTGCCAGCAGTTTCCCGGGAGCCGTCTATGGCTACACCTTC.